The rows below give T cell receptor beta chains drawn from one sample of a study of blood T cell repertoires in COVID-19. Some clones are missing from TCRdb's copy, which holds only in-frame ones; the method was immunoSEQ multiplex PCR. This sample has about 300,000 clones; roughly 85% occur once, and the top ten carry about 2%. Sequenced material: PBMCs or T cells enriched from blood (not recorded which). The receptor source for this set is a woman younger than 45 who had been exposed to COVID-19. The CDR3 runs from the conserved cysteine through the conserved F or W. A D gene is named only where the DNA matches it firmly. The size field is filled for only some rows; it gives once, few, many or a size class.

NA	TRBD1	TRBJ1-5	TRBV2	CASRQQGVEPQHF	TGTGCCAGCAGACAACAGGGGGTAGAGCCCCAGCATTTT
NA	NA	TRBJ2-5	TRBV13	CASSRGREETQYF	TGTGCCAGCAGCCGGGGTAGGGAGGAGACCCAGTACTTC
NA	NA	TRBJ2-2	TRBV14	CASSQTLALGLNTGELFF	TGTGCCAGCAGCCAAACACTAGCCTTGGGCCTCAACACCGGGGAGCTGTTTTTT
NA	NA	TRBJ1-2	TRBV5-4	CASSDQGYFNYGYTF	TGTGCCAGCAGCGATCAGGGGTACTTTAACTATGGCTACACCTTC
few	NA	TRBJ2-3	TRBV2	CASGGNTQYF	TGTGCCAGCGGGGGGAATACGCAGTATTTT
NA	TRBD2	TRBJ2-1	TRBV6-1	CASSESGGAYNEQFF	TGTGCCAGCAGTGAAAGCGGGGGGGCCTACAATGAGCAGTTCTTC
NA	NA	TRBJ1-3	TRBV2	CASSDFPPGNTIYF	TGTGCCAGCAGTGACTTTCCCCCTGGAAACACCATATATTTT
few	TRBD1	TRBJ1-6	TRBV2	CASLRFDRGISPLHF	TGTGCCAGCCTCAGATTCGACAGGGGAATCTCACCCCTCCACTTT
NA	NA	TRBJ1-3	TRBV5-1	CASSLGGPGDTIYF	TGCGCCAGCAGCTTGGGGGGGCCCGGAGACACCATATATTTT
once	NA	TRBJ2-1	TRBV2	CASIPSSLFNEQFF	TGTGCCAGCATTCCCAGCTCACTATTCAATGAGCAGTTCTTC
NA	TRBD1	TRBJ1-1	TRBV12-5	CASGLGTTGGDFF	TGTGCTAGTGGTTTGGGGACCACAGGGGGTGATTTCTTT
NA	NA	TRBJ1-5	TRBV19	CASVVGENQPQHF	TGTGCCAGTGTCGTCGGTGAGAATCAGCCCCAGCATTTT
once	TRBD1	TRBJ1-6	TRBV25-1	CASSESYRGNSPLHF	TGTGCCAGCAGTGAATCGTACAGGGGGAACTCACCCCTCCACTTT
NA	TRBD1	TRBJ1-4	TRBV28	CASSAQGAQGEKLFF	TGTGCCAGCAGTGCACAGGGGGCGCAAGGGGAAAAACTGTTTTTT
NA	NA	TRBJ1-1	TRBV11-2	CASSLDRAEAFF	TGTGCCAGCAGCTTAGATCGGGCTGAAGCTTTCTTT
NA	TRBD2	TRBJ2-3	TRBV7-3	CASSFRAGERTDTQYF	TGTGCCAGCAGCTTTAGGGCGGGGGAGCGGACAGATACGCAGTATTTT
once	NA	TRBJ2-3	TRBV7-9	CASSLVGRVTDTQYF	TGTGCCAGCAGCTTAGTGGGGCGTGTCACAGATACGCAGTATTTT
NA	TRBD1	TRBJ2-7	TRBV6-6	CASSLPGQGSEQYF	TGTGCCAGCAGTCTACCGGGACAGGGATCCGAGCAGTACTTC
NA	NA	TRBJ1-1	TRBV21-1	CASKREPNTEAFF	TGTGCCAGCAAGAGGGAACCGAACACTGAAGCTTTCTTT
few	NA	TRBJ1-5	TRBV2	CASSVTVKNQPQHF	TGTGCCAGCAGTGTCACAGTTAAAAATCAGCCCCAGCATTTT